This T cell receptor beta chain was recorded in a study of naive and memory T cell subsets. This clonotype rates as medium-sized (0.01 to 0.1%). What it binds is not known. CD45RA-CD27- cells were effector memory; CD45RA+CD27- cells were EMRA. CDR1 and CDR2 (germline): SGHAT, FQNNGV. The V gene lost 11 bases and the J gene lost 3 bases, with 23 bases spanning the gap. The CDR3 loop spans 15 amino acids. Both TRBC1 and TRBC2 were covered by a beta constant-region primer of two equimolar oligonucleotides. One entry per CDR3 protein results from TCRdb running MiXCR on the UMI-ligation and nested PCR reads. The sample records under 35,000 distinct CDR3 sequences, roughly 10% being singletons. Notes on the study in general: Diversity fell and Gini index rose from naive through CM, EM, EMRA.

This chain connects TRBV11-2 to TRBJ2-7, with D possibly being TRBD2 (7 bases). The sequenced sample consisted of effector memory CD4+ T cells from blood. Sample subset: effector memory, CD45RA- CD27-. This receptor was obtained from a human donor in good health. CDR3 sequence: CAGSPGGGSFYEQYF. In DNA, the CDR3 is TGTGCCGGATCCCCTGGGGGCGGGAGTTTCTACGAGCAGTACTTC.